The T cell receptor beta chain described here comes from a study of cytotoxic CD8 clonotypes in ibrutinib-treated CLL. The study's findings and limits: Sustained-remission and progressing patients diverged in sampling times.

Germline trimming cut 2 bases from V and 0 bases from J; bases unmatched to any gene: 2. The CDR3 consists of 15 residues. Germline V CDR1 and CDR2: SGHRS, YFSETQ. Note on this clone: The antigen is undetermined.

TCR beta library input comprised approximately 1.9 micrograms of genomic DNA from cryopreserved PBMCs. Repertoires were generated with immunoSEQ multiplex PCR, while TCRdb's copy carries only in-frame clones and drops some. The data contain roughly 54,000 clones, 50% to 65% of them seen just once; the ten biggest clones take up around 30%. The clonotype comes from a human donor with chronic lymphocytic leukemia. The specimen comprised PBMCs, sampled after 24 months of ibrutinib treatment. The rearrangement links TRBV5-1 to TRBJ2-5, with 9 bases matching TRBD2. The CDR3 is CASSFSGGDQETQYF. As DNA, the CDR3 is TGCGCCAGCAGCTTTAGCGGGGGTGACCAAGAGACCCAGTACTTC.